The 29 T cell receptor beta chains reported below all come from one sample, sequenced in a study of T cell responses to AZD1222 COVID-19 vaccine. The table came from immunoSEQ multiplex PCR; TCRdb's copy has only in-frame clones and leaves some out. The data contain approximately 150,000 clones, more than 90% of them singletons. Material: peripheral blood, obtained 28 days after the second AZD1222 dose. Receptor source: an adult who received the AZD1222 COVID-19 vaccine.

V is TRBV12-3 or TRBV12-4 and J is TRBJ1-2; 7 bases are shared with TRBD1. The CDR3 has 13 residues. V shed 6 bases, J shed 4 bases, and the junction held 5 bases outside the gene matches. The CDR3 here is CASSPTGAYGYTF. CDR3 DNA sequence: TGTGCCAGCAGCCCCACAGGGGCCTATGGCTACACCTTC.

V and J are TRBV19 and TRBJ1-2, with a tentative D call TRBD1 (5 bases). Trimming cost V 0 bases and J 5 bases, with 19 bases left between them. This CDR3 spans 17 amino acids. Germline CDR1 reads LNHDA; CDR2 reads SQIVND (reference sequence). The CDR3 nucleotides are TGTGCCAGTAGTATAGACCCAACAGGTCTAACACCGTATGGCTACACCTTC. Translated, it gives CASSIDPTGLTPYGYTF.

The gene calls are TRBV19 and TRBJ1-6; TRBD1 matches 9 bases. This CDR3 is built from 15 residues. J lost 10 bases, V lost 5 bases, and 9 bases had no gene match. CDR1 LNHDA and CDR2 SQIVND come from the germline V gene (reference sequence). CDR3 sequence reads: CASSSNRDRESPLHF. In DNA, the CDR3 is TGTGCCAGTAGTTCAAACCGGGACAGGGAATCACCCCTCCACTTT.

The chain recombines TRBV5-1 with TRBJ2-2; possibly TRBD1 for D (6 bases). Germline CDR1 is SGHRS and CDR2 is YFSETQ. The CDR3 spans 15 residues. The V end lost 4 bases, the J end lost 5 bases, and 15 bases lay between the germline ends. CDR3 coding DNA: TGCGCCAGCAGCACCGGGACCCAGGGGACCGGGGAGCTGTTTTTT. Its protein product is CASSTGTQGTGELFF.

The V call is TRBV24-1, the J call TRBJ1-5; TRBD1 agrees at 7 bases. Trimming took 6 bases from V and 7 from J; bases not matched to a gene: 11. The CDR3 is made up of 15 amino acids. Germline lookup yields CDR1 KGHDR and CDR2 SFDVKD. This CDR3 is CATSLAGGSRQPQHF. In DNA form, the CDR3 reads TGTGCCACCAGTCTGGCAGGGGGTTCCAGGCAGCCCCAGCATTTT.

The rearrangement uses TRBV7-3 and TRBJ2-1, with 10 bases matching TRBD2. This CDR3 comprises 15 residues. The V and J ends lost 5 bases and 5 bases, in that order; junction bases with no gene match: 6. CDR1 is SGHTA, CDR2 FQGTGA, per germline. Written as DNA, the CDR3 is TGTGCCAGCAGCCTTCTAGCGGGAGCTAACAATGAGCAGTTCTTC. Its translation: CASSLLAGANNEQFF.

The genes are TRBV6-6 and TRBJ1-2, with 8 nucleotides matching TRBD1. Germline V lookup: CDR1 MNHNY, CDR2 SVGAGI (reference sequence). This CDR3 comprises 17 residues. V shed 5 bases and J 0 bases; nucleotides not matched to a gene: 11. CDR3 sequence (DNA): TGTGCCAGCAGTCCGATGACAGGGGCGCAATCTAACTATGGCTACACCTTC. Translation gives CASSPMTGAQSNYGYTF.

The chain couples TRBV4-1 to TRBJ2-6, with TRBD1 identical over 9 bases. The germline V gene encodes CDR1 MGHRA and CDR2 YSYEKL. J gave up 0 bases and V 4 bases, and 4 bases lay outside the gene matches. The CDR3 consists of 17 residues. Here the CDR3 DNA reads TGCGCCAGCAGCCTAGACAGGGGGTTCTCTGGGGCCAACGTCCTGACTTTC. Protein product: CASSLDRGFSGANVLTF.

The rearrangement links TRBV13 to TRBJ1-4; D call uncertain. Germline values: CDR1 PRHDT, CDR2 FYEKMQ (reference sequence). Trimming pared 0 bases from V and 8 bases from J, leaving 7 bases between. The CDR3 spans 13 residues. CDR3 sequence: CASSLGMGEKLFF. The CDR3 DNA reads as TGTGCCAGCAGCTTAGGGATGGGGGAAAAACTGTTTTTT.

The chain employs TRBV9 and TRBJ1-3; TRBD1 matches 7 bases. The germline V gene has CDR1 SGDLS and CDR2 YYNGEE. The CDR3 consists of 14 residues. The trim removed 1 base at V and 3 bases at J, leaving 1 base unmatched. CDR3 amino acids: CASSVRDSGNTIYF. The CDR3, as DNA: TGTGCCAGCAGCGTAAGGGACAGTGGAAACACCATATATTTT.

The rearrangement uses TRBV19 and TRBJ1-4; D is undetermined. The CDR3 covers 15 residues. V was clipped by 5 bases and J by 3 bases, with 13 bases between them. From germline, CDR1 is LNHDA and CDR2 SQIVND (reference sequence). The CDR3 nucleotides are TGTGCCAGTAGTCCCCGGGTAGGGCCTAATGAAAAACTGTTTTTT. Translated: CASSPRVGPNEKLFF.

The CDR3 DNA reads TGTGCCAGCAGACTGACCCGGGGTATCACCGGGGAGCTGTTTTTT. Amino acid sequence: CASRLTRGITGELFF. The rearrangement joins TRBV27 to TRBJ2-2; D perhaps matches TRBD2 (5 bases). Germline CDR1 and CDR2: MNHEY and SMNVEV (reference sequence). Trimming stripped 6 bases from V and 4 bases from J, with 15 bases between. The CDR3 is 15 residues long.

CDR3 protein: CASSDRISGEQFF. CDR3 sequence (DNA): TGTGCCAGCAGCGACCGAATTAGCGGTGAGCAGTTCTTC. V and J are TRBV11-3 and TRBJ2-1, with a possible D match to TRBD2 (6 bases). CDR3 length: 13 amino acids. Trimming left V 5 bases short and J 9 bases short, with 14 bases between. Germline CDR1 is SGHNT and CDR2 is YENEEA.

This rearrangement joins TRBV3-1 (or the pseudogene TRBV3-2) to TRBJ1-1; D unclear. The CDR3 totals 11 residues. The germline CDR1 and CDR2 sequences are LGHDT and YNNKEL (reference sequence). V was shortened by 4 bases and J by 11 bases, with 11 bases between the two germline ends. The CDR3 reads CASSRRLEAFF. As DNA, the CDR3 is TGTGCCAGCAGCCGTCGATTGGAGGCTTTCTTT.

This clone was seen just once. The chain joins TRBV7-2 to TRBJ1-6; D is undetermined. CDR1 and CDR2 (germline): SGHTA, FQGNSA. This CDR3 spans 15 amino acids. Trimming pared 5 bases from V and 0 bases from J, leaving 8 bases between. The CDR3 DNA reads TGTGCCAGCAGCCTCTGGAGCTCCTATAATTCACCCCTCCACTTT. Its protein is CASSLWSSYNSPLHF.

V usage is TRBV5-1 and J usage is TRBJ2-1; 11 bases fit TRBD2. The CDR3 sequence is 15 residues long. Germline assignment: CDR1 SGHRS and CDR2 YFSETQ. J gave up 5 bases and V 2 bases, and 3 bases lay outside the gene matches. In nucleotides, the CDR3 is TGCGCCAGCAGCTTACTAGCGGGGGTTAACAATGAGCAGTTCTTC. As protein: CASSLLAGVNNEQFF.

The CDR3 DNA follows: TGTGCCAGCAGCCAAGATTCGACAGGAGATCAGCCCCAGCATTTT. It codes for CASSQDSTGDQPQHF. J is TRBJ1-5 and V is TRBV3-1 (or the pseudogene TRBV3-2), with D perhaps TRBD1 (6 bases). The V gene's germline CDR1 is LGHDT and CDR2 YNNKEL (reference sequence). V was pared by 0 bases and J by 5 bases, with 11 bases between. The CDR3 is 15 residues long.

Only one count was recorded for this clone. The rearrangement uses TRBV29-1 and TRBJ2-7; 11 bases align to TRBD2. Per germline, CDR1 SQVTM and CDR2 ANQGSEA. This CDR3 region has 15 residues. J lost 7 bases, V lost 2 bases, and 10 bases had no gene match. The CDR3 region is CSVESNSGGAQEQYF. The CDR3 nucleotides are TGCAGCGTTGAAAGTAATAGCGGGGGGGCCCAAGAGCAGTACTTC.

This clone was found once. V and J are TRBV30 and TRBJ2-6, with 7 bases that match TRBD1. V lost 3 bases to trimming and J lost 0 bases; unmatched junction nucleotides: 2. Per the germline V gene, CDR1 is GTSNPN and CDR2 is SVGIG (reference sequence). The length of the CDR3 is 15 residues. CDR3 amino acids: CAWRGQISGANVLTF. CDR3 DNA sequence: TGTGCCTGGAGGGGACAGATCTCTGGGGCCAACGTCCTGACTTTC.

The rearrangement links TRBV5-6 to TRBJ2-7; D may be TRBD1 (5 bases). V gave up 2 bases and J gave up 0 bases, with 12 bases separating them. This CDR3 is built from 15 residues. Germline lookup yields CDR1 SGHDT and CDR2 YYEEEE. Written as DNA, the CDR3 is TGTGCCAGCAGCTTAGGACAAACGAGCTCCTACGAGCAGTACTTC. Translating gives CASSLGQTSSYEQYF. Supplemented by reference TRBV5-6 and TRBJ2-7, the full variable domain reads DAGVTQSPTHLIKTRGQQVTLRCSPKSGHDTVSWYQQALGQGPQFIFQYYEEEERQRGNFPDRFSGHQFPNYSSELNVNALLLGDSALYLCASSLGQTSSYEQYFGPGTRLTVT.

The rearrangement joins TRBV19 to TRBJ2-5; possibly TRBD1 for D (5 bases). This CDR3 comprises 12 residues. V was trimmed by 6 bases and J by 4 bases, leaving 9 bases between them. Germline values: CDR1 LNHDA, CDR2 SQIVND (reference sequence). CDR3 amino acids: CASRGQGETQYF. DNA for the CDR3: TGTGCCAGTAGAGGCCAGGGAGAGACCCAGTACTTC.

This sequence joins TRBV4-3 and TRBJ1-4; 9 nucleotides align to TRBD1. V shed 1 base, J shed 6 bases, and the junction held 0 bases outside the gene matches. The CDR3 length is 14 residues. Germline loops: CDR1 LGHNA, CDR2 YSLEER. The CDR3, as DNA: TGCGCCAGCAGCCAAGGACAGGGGGATGAAAAACTGTTTTTT. Encoded protein: CASSQGQGDEKLFF.

The chain's CDR3 is CASSPRGTVDTQYF. In nucleotides, the CDR3 is TGTGCCAGCAGCCCTCGCGGGACAGTAGATACGCAGTATTTT. The chain employs TRBV7-2 and TRBJ2-3; D may be TRBD1 (7 bases). CDR3 size: 14 residues. CDR1 is SGHTA, CDR2 FQGNSA, per germline. Trimming shortened V by 5 bases and J by 5 bases, and 14 bases separated the two germline ends.

The chain joins TRBV19 to TRBJ1-2, with a possible D match to TRBD1 (6 bases). V was clipped by 7 bases and J by 6 bases, with 21 bases between them. CDR1 is LNHDA and CDR2 is SQIVND in the germline V gene (reference sequence). The CDR3 sequence is 15 residues long. CDR3 loop: CASTHRGGARDGYTF. In DNA form, the CDR3 reads TGTGCCAGTACCCACCGGGGGGGGGCTCGTGATGGCTACACCTTC.

The rearrangement uses TRBV12-5 and TRBJ1-5; D may be TRBD1 (5 bases). Germline assignment: CDR1 LGHNT and CDR2 FRNRAP. V lost 7 bases, J lost 0 bases, and 13 bases lay in between. This CDR3 has 15 amino acids. This CDR3 reads CASAGDSYSNQPQHF. The CDR3, as DNA: TGTGCTAGTGCTGGAGACAGCTATAGCAATCAGCCCCAGCATTTT.

V and J are TRBV2 and TRBJ1-5; a possible D gene is TRBD1 (6 bases). The V end was cut by 2 bases, the J end by 8 bases, with 13 bases between. The V gene's germline CDR1 is SNHLY and CDR2 FYNNEI. The length of the CDR3 is 14 residues. The CDR3: CASSEMGGREPQHF. CDR3 DNA sequence: TGTGCCAGCAGTGAAATGGGGGGGCGCGAGCCCCAGCATTTT.

This chain joins TRBV2 and TRBJ1-5; D gene uncertain. V was shortened by 4 bases and J by 0 bases, with 13 bases between the two germline ends. The V gene's germline CDR1 is SNHLY and CDR2 FYNNEI. CDR3 length: 16 residues. CDR3 amino acids: CASSGGRSYSNQPQHF. The CDR3 DNA reads as TGTGCCAGCAGTGGAGGACGGTCTTATAGCAATCAGCCCCAGCATTTT.

The rearrangement joins TRBV5-4 to TRBJ2-3; D possibly corresponds to TRBD1 (6 bases). Trimming left V 2 bases short and J 1 base short, with 11 bases between. The V gene's germline CDR1 is SGHNT and CDR2 YYREEE (reference sequence). The length of the CDR3 is 15 residues. The CDR3 DNA reads TGTGCCAGCAGCTTCCGACAGGATGGCACAGATACGCAGTATTTT. Translating gives CASSFRQDGTDTQYF.

The CDR3 loop reads CASSRQGENYGYTF. The CDR3 DNA sequence: TGTGCCAGCAGCCGACAGGGGGAGAACTATGGCTACACCTTC. The rearrangement uses TRBV2 and TRBJ1-2; 9 bases map to TRBD1. Germline CDR1 SNHLY, CDR2 FYNNEI. The J segment lost 2 bases and the V segment lost 6 bases, leaving 4 bases of the junction unmatched. The length of the CDR3 is 14 residues.